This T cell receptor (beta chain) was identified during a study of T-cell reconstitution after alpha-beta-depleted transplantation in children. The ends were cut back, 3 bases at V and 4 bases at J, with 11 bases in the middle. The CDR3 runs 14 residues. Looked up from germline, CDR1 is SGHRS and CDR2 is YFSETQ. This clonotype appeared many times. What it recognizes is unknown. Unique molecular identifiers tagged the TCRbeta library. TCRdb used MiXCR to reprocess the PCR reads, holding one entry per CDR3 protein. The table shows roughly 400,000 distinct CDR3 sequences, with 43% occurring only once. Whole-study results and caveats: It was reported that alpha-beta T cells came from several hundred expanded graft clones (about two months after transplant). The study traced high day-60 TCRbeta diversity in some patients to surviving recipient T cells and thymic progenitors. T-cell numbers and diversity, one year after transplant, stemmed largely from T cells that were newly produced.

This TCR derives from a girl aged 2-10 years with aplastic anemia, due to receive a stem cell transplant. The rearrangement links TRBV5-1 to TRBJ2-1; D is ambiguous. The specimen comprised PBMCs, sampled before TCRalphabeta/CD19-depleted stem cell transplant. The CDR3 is CASSSLAGYNEQFF. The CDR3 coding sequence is TGCGCCAGCAGCTCTCTGGCAGGATACAATGAGCAGTTCTTC.